This T cell receptor (beta chain) emerged from a study of T cells in Graves' hyperthyroidism and ophthalmopathy. Findings and limits, study-wide: Clonotypes that were expanded in thyroid above 0.001 mostly appeared in blood too.

On the basis of clinical symptoms, serum thyroxine and TRAb, thyroid ultrasound and orbital computed tomography, diagnoses were made. On this clonotype itself: Antigen specificity is unknown.

It was RNA transcripts that yielded the amplified TCR beta CDR3 regions. First-round RT-PCR of the TCR CDR3 relied on the HTBI primer set. From the multiplex PCR reads, TCRdb called clonotypes with MiXCR, one entry per CDR3 protein. The sample contains 560,000 or so distinct CDR3 sequences, roughly 46% of which appear only once. The CDR3 spans 15 residues. Unmatched junction bases numbered 18, after V lost 11 bases and J lost 7 bases. Germline V gene lookup returns CDR1 KGHDR and CDR2 SFDVKD. This chain connects TRBV24-1 to TRBJ2-5; TRBD1 matches at 7 bases. The clonotype originates from a woman aged 18-30 years with Graves' hyperthyroidism. Sequencing used peripheral blood or thyroid tissue (not recorded which). This CDR3 reads CASRTYGTANGTQYF. The CDR3 bases are TGTGCCAGCAGAACCTATGGGACAGCAAATGGGACCCAGTACTTC.